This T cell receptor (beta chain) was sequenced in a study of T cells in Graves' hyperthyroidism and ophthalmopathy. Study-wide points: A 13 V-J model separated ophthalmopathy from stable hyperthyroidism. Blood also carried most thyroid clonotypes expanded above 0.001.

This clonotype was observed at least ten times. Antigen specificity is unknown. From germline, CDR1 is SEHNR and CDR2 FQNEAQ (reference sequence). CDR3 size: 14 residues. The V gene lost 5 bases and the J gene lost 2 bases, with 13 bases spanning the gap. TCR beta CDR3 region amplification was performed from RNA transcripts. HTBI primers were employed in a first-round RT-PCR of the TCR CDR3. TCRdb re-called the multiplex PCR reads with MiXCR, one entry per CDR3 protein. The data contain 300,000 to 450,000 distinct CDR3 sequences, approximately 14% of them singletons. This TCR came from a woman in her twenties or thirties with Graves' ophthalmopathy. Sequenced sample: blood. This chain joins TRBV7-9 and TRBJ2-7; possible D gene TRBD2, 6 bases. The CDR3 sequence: CASSHPGDPYEQYF. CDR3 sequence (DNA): TGTGCCAGCAGCCACCCGGGGGATCCCTACGAGCAGTACTTC. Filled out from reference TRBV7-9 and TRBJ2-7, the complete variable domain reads DTGVSQNPRHKITKRGQNVTFRCDPISEHNRLYWYRQTLGQGPEFLTYFQNEAQLEKSRLLSDRFSAERPKGSFSTLEIQRTEQGDSAMYLCASSHPGDPYEQYFGPGTRLTVT.